The clone carrying this TCR beta chain was found a few times. Antigen specificity is unknown. Molecular-barcoded quantitative 5'-RACE produced these TCR beta libraries. One entry per CDR3 protein, called by TCRdb with MiXCR from the 5' RACE reads. Of some 120,000 distinct CDR3 sequences listed, about an eighth are singletons. This sample stems from a study of CD8 T cells in ankylosing spondylitis. Findings of the study overall: Clones that were linked to disease were CD8+ and were relatively rare in peripheral blood. Disease-associated clones were reportedly significantly overrepresented in matched ankylosing spondylitis synovial fluid. What appeared characteristic of ankylosing spondylitis blood was a TCR beta motif of seven to nine highly homologous variants.

CDR3 length equals 13 residues. Trimming pared 5 bases from V and 13 bases from J, leaving 18 bases between. Germline V gene sequence: CDR1 MNHEY, CDR2 SMNVEV (reference sequence). Sequenced input: blood, either unsorted or a sorted T cell fraction (not recorded which). This chain joins TRBV27 and TRBJ2-1, with D possibly being TRBD1 (5 bases). This clonotype was sampled from a female donor with ankylosing spondylitis or in good health (not recorded which). CDR3 loop: CASSPQTDNIQFF. CDR3 coding DNA: TGTGCCAGCAGTCCACAGACAGACAACATTCAGTTCTTC.